This TCR beta chain is from a study of preoperative IRX-2 immunotherapy in early breast cancer. Documented treatment: preoperative locoregional IRX-2 cytokine immunotherapy. Preoperative locoregional IRX-2 cytokine immunotherapy was tested in the phase Ib source study. This table comes from immunoSEQ multiplex PCR, and its TCRdb copy is limited to in-frame clones, with some not included. This repertoire shows more than 35,000 clones, around 77% found once; its top ten account for approximately 1.2%. This clonotype was obtained from a human donor with breast cancer. The sample here was tumor tissue, taken after IRX-2 immunotherapy.

CDR3 in amino acids: CASSREPMTGGGFSNQPQHF. For the CDR3, the DNA is TGTGCCAGCAGCCGAGAACCTATGACAGGGGGCGGTTTTAGCAATCAGCCCCAGCATTTT. This chain joins TRBV6-8 and TRBJ1-5, with TRBD1 matching 10 bases. The CDR3 is 20 amino acids. Germline trimming cut 6 bases from V and 0 bases from J; bases unmatched to any gene: 17. Germline lookup yields CDR1 MNHGY and CDR2 SAAAGT.